Described below is a single TCR beta chain sequence and its context. It has no known antigen specificity. It has no much larger one-base neighbor in the sample; base qualities were not kept. The treatment or condition label, as the study defines it: roughly 19 received Ad26.COV2.S at low or high dose, single or two shots; about 5 received placebo; per-sample allocation not given. For vaccine and placebo recipients, repertoires were sequenced using samples collected on day 63 after the first injection. Between 29 July and 7 August 2020, Cohort 1b enrolled about 27 adults aged 18-55 years at one site in Boston, USA. Ad26.COV2.S was a replication-incompetent adenovirus type 26 vector expressing a prefusion-stabilized SARS-CoV-2 spike protein from the original Wuhan strain. This sample was taken from a study of Ad26.COV2.S vaccination and SARS-CoV-2 variants (dated by TCRdb to 2020 to 2022). In the study overall: Donors in the vaccine arm were drawn from COV1001, a multicentre, randomized, double-blind, placebo-controlled phase I-IIa trial testing Ad26.COV2.S in healthy adults. Dosing of Ad26.COV2.S was intramuscular, at either 5x10^10 or 1x10^11 viral particles, delivered as one shot or as two shots spaced 56 days apart. TCRbeta repertoire sequencing was used to assess the specificity and breadth of SARS-CoV-2-reactive T cell receptors after Ad26.COV2.S vaccination. The TCR-sequenced set comprised around 30 samples: approximately 19 Ad26.COV2.S vaccine recipients, 5 placebo recipients and 8 SARS-CoV-2 convalescent individuals. Trial participants were randomized into five groups of five: low-dose or high-dose Ad26.COV2.S given once or twice, or placebo on both occasions. Investigators remained blinded to trial group allocation during experiments and outcome assessment.

The immunoSEQ Assay was the method used to sequence TCRbeta CDR3 regions. After extraction, genomic DNA underwent amplification by bias-controlled multiplex PCR, followed by high-throughput sequencing. Turning to the authors' computational methods: To quantify the absolute abundance of each unique TCRbeta CDR3 region, sequences were collapsed and filtered. T cell fraction was estimated by normalization of TCRbeta template counts to usable DNA, with usable DNA being measured through amplification of reference genes present in all nucleated cells. Repertoire TCRs were annotated as SARS-CoV-2-specific by exact matching of V gene, CDR3 amino acid sequence and J gene to a known reactive TCR set. MIRA supplied the reference SARS-CoV-2 TCR set, which was filtered for enrichment in COVID-19-positive ImmuneCODE repertoires so that public or cross-reactive TCRs were removed. Based on the MIRA antigens, annotated TCRs were further analysed at the level of specific ORF or position within ORF. Breadth was defined as annotated unique rearrangements over total unique productive rearrangements; depth was the summed frequency of those rearrangements. TCR breadth was compared between groups using two-sided Wilcoxon rank-sum tests. In its TCRdb copy, this immuneACCESS table keeps in-frame sequences only and misses some clones. Where compared with another copy, unresolved V genes explain less than half of these, and the others have no known cause. Clone size and the V and J calls come from that table; the DNA yielded D and trimming. Here the sample has roughly 350,000 clones; 87% occur a single time. Around 3.5% of the sample is in the top ten clones.

From the cysteine through the phenylalanine, the CDR3 covers 14 amino acids. Kept here is only the CDR3 DNA, which spans 42 bases and is read in frame from base 1. The germline V end is reduced by 3 bases and the J end by 8 bases; junction bases left unmatched: 8. In the germline V gene (reference sequence), CDR1 corresponds to DFQATT and CDR2 to SNEGSKA. Summary of the overall study and its limitations: Vaccine and placebo recipients had comparable non-spike TCR breadth, which fits with the vaccine containing only spike. After vaccination, substantial breadth of spike-specific CD8+ and CD4+ T cell responses was reported. Comparing responses between vaccine doses or regimens was not something the study was powered to do. According to the authors, total T cell responses may have been underestimated by the TCR breadth and depth analyses. Compared with placebo recipients, Ad26.COV2.S recipients showed higher spike-specific TCR breadth (P = 0.0014).

This sequence uses TRBV20-1 and TRBJ1-2; 11 central nucleotides agree with TRBD1. The sequence came from a person aged 18-60 years who received the Ad26.COV2.S COVID-19 vaccine or a placebo. The sequenced sample was peripheral blood, obtained in a trial of Ad26.COV2.S vaccine versus placebo. CDR3 reads: CSASRDRGSRGYTF. The bases read TGCAGTGCTAGTCGGGACAGGGGGTCGCGAGGCTACACCTTC.